The next 12 T cell receptor beta chains were all read from a single sample in a study of T cell changes during pregnancy in multiple sclerosis (dated by TCRdb to the late 2010s). Library preparation employed the immunoSEQ multiplex PCR assay. The table comes from immuneACCESS by way of TCRdb, which keeps in-frame sequences with V and J called. Part of the clones is missing from these tables; in studies checked, under half for an unresolved V gene and the rest for unknown reasons. The sample table shows about 32,000 clones, and 70% to 90% are seen once. The ten largest make up approximately 10% of the sample. Material: CD8+ T cells from peripheral blood mononuclear cells, obtained in the third trimester of pregnancy. Every receptor here comes from a female donor with multiple sclerosis, enrolled in a pregnancy study.

V and J are TRBV7-7 and TRBJ2-3, with D perhaps TRBD2 (6 bases). This CDR3 spans 15 amino acids. V was shortened by 1 base and J by 3 bases, with 11 bases between the two germline ends. Germline-derived CDR1 and CDR2 are SSHAT and FNYEAQ (reference sequence). The CDR3 nucleotides are TGTGCCAGCAGCTTAGAGACTAGTGGTACAGATACGCAGTATTTT. Translating gives CASSLETSGTDTQYF.

The rearrangement joins TRBV12-5 to TRBJ2-1, with D maybe TRBD2 (6 bases). The CDR3 extends over 13 amino acids. CDR1 and CDR2 from the germline V gene are LGHNT and FRNRAP. With 2 bases removed from V and 9 bases from J, the gap between germline ends came to 11 bases. The CDR3 here is CASGLKEGTEQFF. CDR3 nucleotide sequence: TGTGCTAGTGGTTTGAAGGAGGGCACTGAGCAGTTCTTC.

The chain couples TRBV2 to TRBJ1-1, with D perhaps matching TRBD1 (6 bases). The CDR3 covers 14 residues. With 2 bases removed from V and 0 bases from J, the gap between germline ends came to 7 bases. Germline V gives CDR1 SNHLY, CDR2 FYNNEI. The CDR3 nucleotides read TGTGCCAGCAGTGAAACAGGGATGAACACTGAAGCTTTCTTT. As protein: CASSETGMNTEAFF.

The rearrangement joins TRBV9 to TRBJ1-2; possible D gene TRBD1, 5 bases. This CDR3 contains 14 residues. Germline V CDR1 and CDR2: SGDLS, YYNGEE. The V and J ends lost 4 bases and 3 bases respectively, with 13 bases between them. In DNA, the CDR3 is TGTGCCAGCAGCTACGGGGGGGGAGACTATGGCTACACCTTC. Amino acid sequence: CASSYGGGDYGYTF.

This clone is labeled as medium-sized. The rearrangement links TRBV4-2 to TRBJ2-1; TRBD2 matches 8 bases. V lost 0 bases to trimming and J lost 8 bases; unmatched junction nucleotides: 9. The CDR3 totals 16 residues. The germline V gene has CDR1 LGHNA and CDR2 YNFKEQ. CDR3 sequence reads: CASSQEGEAGVDEQFF. The CDR3 nucleotides read TGTGCCAGCAGCCAAGAGGGGGAAGCGGGGGTCGATGAGCAGTTCTTC.

This chain uses TRBV27 with TRBJ1-1; D is perhaps TRBD1 (5 bases). V was pared by 4 bases and J by 1 base, with 16 bases between. CDR3 length equals 16 residues. Germline V gene data show CDR1 as MNHEY and CDR2 as SMNVEV (reference sequence). CDR3 nucleotides: TGTGCCAGCAGTTCTGCTCCCCCAGGGTGGAACACTGAAGCTTTCTTT. Amino acids: CASSSAPPGWNTEAFF.

The chain has TRBV27 and TRBJ2-3; D might be TRBD2 (6 bases). The germline V and J ends were trimmed by 5 bases and 2 bases, with 14 bases remaining between them. The CDR3 runs to 15 residues. CDR1 is MNHEY and CDR2 is SMNVEV in the germline V gene (reference sequence). The CDR3, as DNA: TGTGCCAGCAGTGGACCGGGGGTAATCACAGATACGCAGTATTTT. Its protein product is CASSGPGVITDTQYF.

This chain links TRBV7-8 with TRBJ2-1; 12 bases line up with TRBD2. Trimming took 7 bases from V and 4 from J; bases not matched to a gene: 5. Looked up from germline, CDR1 is SGHVS and CDR2 is FQNEAQ. This CDR3 region has 15 residues. The CDR3 spells CASNLLAGGYNEQFF. As DNA, the CDR3 is TGTGCCAGCAACCTACTAGCGGGGGGATACAATGAGCAGTTCTTC.

The CDR3 protein is CASSLRGRVEQYF. DNA for the CDR3: TGTGCCAGCAGCTTACGCGGGAGGGTCGAGCAGTACTTC. This sequence joins TRBV5-4 and TRBJ2-7, with 9 bases identical to TRBD2. CDR1 and CDR2 (germline): SGHNT, YYREEE (reference sequence). J was trimmed by 6 bases and V by 2 bases; bases with no gene match: 3. The CDR3 length is 13 residues. Based on the CDR3 plus reference TRBV5-4 and TRBJ2-7, the full variable domain is ETGVTQSPTHLIKTRGQQVTLRCSSQSGHNTVSWYQQALGQGPQFIFQYYREEENGRGNFPPRFSGLQFPNYSSELNVNALELDDSALYLCASSLRGRVEQYFGPGTRLTVT.

The rearrangement links TRBV5-1 to TRBJ2-1, with TRBD2 identical over 10 bases. CDR3 length: 17 amino acids. The germline CDR1 and CDR2 sequences are SGHRS and YFSETQ. After removal of 1 base from V and 4 bases from J, the junction contained 8 bases not matched to a gene. The DNA for the CDR3 is TGCGCCAGCAGCTTGTTCCAGCGGGGGGGTGGGTACAATGAGCAGTTCTTC. It specifies CASSLFQRGGGYNEQFF.

The chain joins TRBV7-3 to TRBJ2-4, with TRBD2 matching over 11 bases. In germline, CDR1 is SGHTA, CDR2 FQGTGA. Trimming took 3 bases from V and 3 from J; bases not matched to a gene: 10. The CDR3 extends over 18 amino acids. CDR3 sequence: CASSFSYSGRADKNIQYF. DNA for the CDR3: TGTGCCAGCAGCTTTAGTTATAGCGGGAGGGCCGACAAAAACATTCAGTACTTC.

Sample share makes this clone medium-sized. The genes are TRBV7-2 and TRBJ1-1, with 7 bases aligning to TRBD1. The CDR3 has 15 amino acids. Germline V CDR1 and CDR2: SGHTA, FQGNSA. J was trimmed by 5 bases and V by 4 bases; bases with no gene match: 10. In DNA form, the CDR3 reads TGTGCCAGCAGCTCCAGTCCGACAGGGAGGACTGAAGCTTTCTTT. The encoded protein is CASSSSPTGRTEAFF.